This T cell receptor beta chain emerged from a study of CD8+ T cells in alopecia areata. TCR sequencing used cDNA made by reverse transcription of extracted RNA. The repertoire was sequenced with immunoSEQ multiplex PCR; TCRdb's copy has only in-frame clones and lacks some. Counted here are some 5,400 clones, around 69% occurring once; the ten biggest clones make up 12%. Germline CDR1 is SQVTM and CDR2 is ANQGSEA. The CDR3 loop spans 12 amino acids. V lost 4 bases, J lost 4 bases, and 7 bases lay in between. Study-wide results and limits: For baseline CD8+ expansion, any link to response stays uncertain with one nonresponder. Persistence during tofacitinib was seen for many expanded lesional clones in scalp and blood. Scalp repertoires also include resident alphabeta T cells from normal skin. Clonality was higher in lesional than normal scalp, especially in alopecia totalis/universalis.

Treatment noted: oral pan-JAK inhibitor, 5-10 mg twice daily. Obtained from alopecia areata patients were lesional scalp punch biopsies along with peripheral blood. In regard to this clone: Its cognate antigen is unknown.

The sequenced sample was skin, obtained at week 24, from a patient treated with tofacitinib. This chain uses TRBV29-1 with TRBJ1-4; tentatively, D is TRBD1 (5 bases). The TCR originated in a human donor with alopecia areata. CDR3 in amino acids: CSVAGLNEKLFF. The CDR3 DNA is TGCAGCGTTGCGGGACTTAATGAAAAACTGTTTTTT.